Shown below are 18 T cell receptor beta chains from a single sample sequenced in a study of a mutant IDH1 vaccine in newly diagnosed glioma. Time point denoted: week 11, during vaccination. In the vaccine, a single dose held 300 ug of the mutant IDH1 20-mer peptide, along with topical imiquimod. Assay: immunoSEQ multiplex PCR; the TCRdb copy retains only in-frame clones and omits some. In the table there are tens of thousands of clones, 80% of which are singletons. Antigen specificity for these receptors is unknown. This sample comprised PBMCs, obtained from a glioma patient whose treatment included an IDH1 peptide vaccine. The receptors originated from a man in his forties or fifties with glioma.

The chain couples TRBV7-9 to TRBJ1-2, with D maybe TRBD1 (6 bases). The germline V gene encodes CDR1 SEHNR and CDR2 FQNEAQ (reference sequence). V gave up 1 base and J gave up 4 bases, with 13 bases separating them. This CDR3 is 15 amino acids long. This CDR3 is CASSLVGQGIYGYTF. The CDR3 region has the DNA TGTGCCAGCAGCTTAGTTGGGCAGGGGATCTATGGCTACACCTTC.

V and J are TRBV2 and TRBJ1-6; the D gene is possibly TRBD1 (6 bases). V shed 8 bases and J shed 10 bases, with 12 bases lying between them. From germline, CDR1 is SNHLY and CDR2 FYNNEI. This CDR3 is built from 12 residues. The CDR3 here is CASATGPSPLHF. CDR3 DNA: TGTGCCAGCGCGACAGGCCCGTCACCCCTCCACTTT.

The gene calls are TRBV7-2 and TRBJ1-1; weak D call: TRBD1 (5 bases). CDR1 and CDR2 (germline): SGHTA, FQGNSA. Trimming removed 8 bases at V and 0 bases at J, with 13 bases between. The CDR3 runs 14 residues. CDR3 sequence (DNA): TGTGCCAGCCTGCGGGGGAACCTGAACACTGAAGCTTTCTTT. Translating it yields CASLRGNLNTEAFF.

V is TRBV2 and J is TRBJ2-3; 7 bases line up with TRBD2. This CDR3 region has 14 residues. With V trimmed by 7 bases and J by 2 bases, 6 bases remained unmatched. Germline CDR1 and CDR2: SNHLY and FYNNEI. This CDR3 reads CASTIGGTTDTQYF. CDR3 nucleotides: TGTGCCAGCACGATCGGGGGGACCACAGATACGCAGTATTTT.

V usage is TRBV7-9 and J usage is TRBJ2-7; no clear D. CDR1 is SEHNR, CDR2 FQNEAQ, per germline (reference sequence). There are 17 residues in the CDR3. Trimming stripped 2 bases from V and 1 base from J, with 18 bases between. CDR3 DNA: TGTGCCAGCAGCTTAAATTCGGACGTCTGGGGTTCCTACGAGCAGTACTTC. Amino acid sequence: CASSLNSDVWGSYEQYF.

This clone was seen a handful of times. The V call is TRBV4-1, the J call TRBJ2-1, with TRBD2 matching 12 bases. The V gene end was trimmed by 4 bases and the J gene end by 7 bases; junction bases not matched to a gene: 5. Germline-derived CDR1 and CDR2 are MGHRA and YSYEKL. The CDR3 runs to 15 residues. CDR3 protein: CASSRTSGRQNEQFF. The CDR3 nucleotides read TGCGCCAGCAGCCGAACTAGCGGGAGGCAGAATGAGCAGTTCTTC.

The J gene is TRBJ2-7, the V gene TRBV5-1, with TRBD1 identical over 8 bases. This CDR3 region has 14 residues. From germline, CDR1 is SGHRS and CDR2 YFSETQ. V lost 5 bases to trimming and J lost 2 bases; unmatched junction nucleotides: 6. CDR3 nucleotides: TGCGCCAGCAGGTCGGGACAGGAGACCTACGAGCAGTACTTC. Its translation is CASRSGQETYEQYF.

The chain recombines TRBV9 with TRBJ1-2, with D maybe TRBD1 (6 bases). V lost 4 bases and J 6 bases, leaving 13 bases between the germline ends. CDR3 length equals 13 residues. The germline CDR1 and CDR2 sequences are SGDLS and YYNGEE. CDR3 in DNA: TGTGCCAGCAGCAATAACAGGGTCCATGGCTACACCTTC. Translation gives CASSNNRVHGYTF.

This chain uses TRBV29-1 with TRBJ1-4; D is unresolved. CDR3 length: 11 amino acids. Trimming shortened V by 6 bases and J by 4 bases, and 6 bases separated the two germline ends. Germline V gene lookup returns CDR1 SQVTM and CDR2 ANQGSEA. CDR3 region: CSVGYNEKLFF. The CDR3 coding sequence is TGCAGCGTGGGGTATAATGAAAAACTGTTTTTT.

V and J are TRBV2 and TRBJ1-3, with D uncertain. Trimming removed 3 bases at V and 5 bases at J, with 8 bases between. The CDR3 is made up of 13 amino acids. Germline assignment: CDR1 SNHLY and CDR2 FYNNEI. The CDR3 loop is CASSEESRNTIYF. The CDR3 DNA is TGTGCCAGCAGTGAGGAATCAAGAAACACCATATATTTT.

Written as DNA, the CDR3 is TGTGCCTGCCTTACTAGCACCGGGGAGCTGTTTTTT. Translated: CACLTSTGELFF. V is TRBV30 and J is TRBJ2-2, with TRBD2 as a possible D gene (5 bases). V was cut by 6 bases and J by 4 bases, with 9 bases left in between. The CDR3 covers 12 residues. Looked up from germline, CDR1 is GTSNPN and CDR2 is SVGIG (reference sequence).

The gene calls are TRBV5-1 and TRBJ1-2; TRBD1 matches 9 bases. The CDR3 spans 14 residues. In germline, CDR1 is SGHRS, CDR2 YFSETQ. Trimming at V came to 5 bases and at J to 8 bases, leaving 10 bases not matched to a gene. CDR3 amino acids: CASRPTGGPLGYTF. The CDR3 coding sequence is TGCGCCAGCAGACCTACAGGGGGCCCGCTGGGCTACACCTTC.

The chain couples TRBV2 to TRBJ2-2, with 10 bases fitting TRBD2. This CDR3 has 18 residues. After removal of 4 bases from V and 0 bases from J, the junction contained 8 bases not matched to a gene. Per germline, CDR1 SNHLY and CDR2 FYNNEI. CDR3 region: CASSVRTSGAANTGELFF. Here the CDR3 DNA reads TGTGCCAGCAGTGTAAGGACTAGCGGAGCCGCGAACACCGGGGAGCTGTTTTTT.

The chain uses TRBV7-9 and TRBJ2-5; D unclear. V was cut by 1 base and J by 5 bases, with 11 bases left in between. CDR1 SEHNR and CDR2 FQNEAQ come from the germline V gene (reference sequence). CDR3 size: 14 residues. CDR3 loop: CASSLGGPKETQYF. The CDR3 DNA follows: TGTGCCAGCAGCTTAGGTGGGCCAAAGGAGACCCAGTACTTC. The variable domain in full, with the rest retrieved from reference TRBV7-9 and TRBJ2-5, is DTGVSQNPRHKITKRGQNVTFRCDPISEHNRLYWYRQTLGQGPEFLTYFQNEAQLEKSRLLSDRFSAERPKGSFSTLEIQRTEQGDSAMYLCASSLGGPKETQYFGPGTRLLVL.

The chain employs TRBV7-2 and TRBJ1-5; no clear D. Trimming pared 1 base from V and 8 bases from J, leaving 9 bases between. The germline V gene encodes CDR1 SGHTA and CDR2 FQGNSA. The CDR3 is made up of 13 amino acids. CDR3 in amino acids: CASSLGVQEPQHF. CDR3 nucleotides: TGTGCCAGCAGCTTAGGGGTTCAAGAGCCCCAGCATTTT.

The DNA of the CDR3 is TGTGCCAGCAGCGTCGGGGGGGCCGGGGCGGAGACCCAGTACTTC. Protein sequence: CASSVGGAGAETQYF. The genes are TRBV7-2 and TRBJ2-5, with 8 nucleotides matching TRBD2. CDR1 and CDR2 from the germline V gene are SGHTA and FQGNSA. The CDR3 runs 15 residues. The V gene end was trimmed by 5 bases and the J gene end by 5 bases; junction bases not matched to a gene: 10.

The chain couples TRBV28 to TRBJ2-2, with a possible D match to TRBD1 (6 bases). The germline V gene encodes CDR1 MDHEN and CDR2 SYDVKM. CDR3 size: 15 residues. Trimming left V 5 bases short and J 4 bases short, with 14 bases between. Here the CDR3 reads CASSRGDTSTGELFF. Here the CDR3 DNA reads TGTGCCAGCAGTCGTGGGGACACTAGCACCGGGGAGCTGTTTTTT.

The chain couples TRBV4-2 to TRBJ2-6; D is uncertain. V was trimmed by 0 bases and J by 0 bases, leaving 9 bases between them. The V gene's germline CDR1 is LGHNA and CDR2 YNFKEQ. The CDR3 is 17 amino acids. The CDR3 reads CASSQDNGVSGANVLTF. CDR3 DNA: TGTGCCAGCAGCCAAGATAATGGGGTCTCTGGGGCCAACGTCCTGACTTTC.